This T cell receptor beta chain was documented in a study of blood T cell repertoires in COVID-19. Whole-study context: The analysed material was cDNA or gDNA that came from T cells, B-cell-depleted T cells, or PBMCs.

The germline V gene has CDR1 KGHSH and CDR2 LQKENI. Trimming stripped 3 bases from V and 2 bases from J, with 14 bases between. The CDR3 spans 16 residues. Clones were sequenced by immunoSEQ multiplex PCR, and TCRdb holds only the in-frame ones, with some missing. This sample yields 30,000 to 40,000 clones, of which about 88% are seen a single time; around 36% belongs to the top ten. The sample comprised peripheral blood. The chain links TRBV18 to TRBJ1-5, with D uncertain. This TCR came from a man in his 70s with active COVID-19. The CDR3 sequence: CASSPAAGSGNQPQHF. CDR3 coding DNA: TGTGCCAGCTCACCCGCGGCGGGGAGTGGCAATCAGCCCCAGCATTTT.